Shown below are 16 T cell receptor beta chains from a single sample sequenced in a study of Tregs in tolerant kidney transplant recipients. The method was immunoSEQ multiplex PCR; TCRdb's version includes in-frame clones alone and lacks a portion of them. In the table there are 25,000 to 35,000 clones, 82% of which are singletons. No antigen has been assigned to these receptors. Material for sequencing was Tregs from blood cultured with allogeneic cells. These receptors originate from a human donor in good health.

The gene calls are TRBV5-1 and TRBJ2-7; unclear D gene. Trimming shortened V by 6 bases and J by 0 bases, and 19 bases separated the two germline ends. Germline V CDR1 and CDR2: SGHRS, YFSETQ. The CDR3 extends over 16 amino acids. This CDR3 is CASTGGAATTSYEQYF. Here the CDR3 DNA reads TGCGCCAGCACGGGTGGTGCGGCCACGACCTCCTACGAGCAGTACTTC.

The chain recombines TRBV11-3 with TRBJ2-7, with D unresolved. Germline lookup yields CDR1 SGHNT and CDR2 YENEEA. The CDR3 is 15 residues long. V shed 5 bases and J shed 0 bases, with 14 bases lying between them. The CDR3 DNA is TGTGCCAGCAGCGGGTTAGGAGCGCGCTCCTACGAGCAGTACTTC. This encodes CASSGLGARSYEQYF.

The chain carries TRBV29-1 and TRBJ1-2; unclear D gene. Between the trimmed V and J ends, which lost 4 bases and 3 bases, there was a span of 12 bases. Germline CDR1 and CDR2: SQVTM and ANQGSEA. This CDR3 is built from 13 residues. CDR3 sequence: CSVVSARDYGYTF. The CDR3 nucleotides read TGCAGCGTTGTGTCGGCACGGGACTATGGCTACACCTTC.

This rearrangement joins TRBV7-2 to TRBJ1-4, with TRBD1 identical over 7 bases. The CDR3 is 14 residues long. Trimming took 5 bases from V and 7 from J; bases not matched to a gene: 7. The germline gives CDR1 SGHTA, CDR2 FQGNSA. CDR3 sequence (DNA): TGTGCCAGCAGCCTCTACAGGGGTAGTGAAAAACTGTTTTTT. Its translation is CASSLYRGSEKLFF.

The chain has TRBV2 and TRBJ1-1; 8 positions agree with TRBD1. The CDR3 is 13 amino acids. The germline gives CDR1 SNHLY, CDR2 FYNNEI. V was pared by 6 bases and J by 10 bases, with 10 bases of the junction left unmatched. The CDR3 DNA sequence: TGTGCCAGCAGGAAGGACAGGGCGATGATAGCTTTCTTT. It is translated as CASRKDRAMIAFF.

The rearrangement links TRBV7-2 to TRBJ2-7; 7 nucleotides line up with TRBD2. This CDR3 spans 16 amino acids. The trim removed 1 base at V and 3 bases at J, leaving 9 bases unmatched. Looked up from germline, CDR1 is SGHTA and CDR2 is FQGNSA. The chain's CDR3 is CASSLGAGTGVYEQYF. CDR3 DNA: TGTGCCAGCAGCTTAGGAGCGGGAACGGGGGTCTACGAGCAGTACTTC. The entire variable domain, with the rest obtained from reference TRBV7-2 and TRBJ2-7, is as follows: GAGVSQSPSNKVTEKGKDVELRCDPISGHTALYWYRQSLGQGLEFLIYFQGNSAPDKSGLPSDRFSAERTGGSVSTLTIQRTQQEDSAVYLCASSLGAGTGVYEQYFGPGTRLTVT.

J is TRBJ2-3 and V is TRBV28; D ambiguous. The germline CDR1 and CDR2 sequences are MDHEN and SYDVKM. The length of the CDR3 is 13 residues. Trimming removed 3 bases at V and 2 bases at J, with 6 bases between. The CDR3 DNA reads as TGTGCCAGCAGTTTGGGGTTCACAGATACGCAGTATTTT. Amino acid sequence: CASSLGFTDTQYF. The variable domain in full, with the rest retrieved from reference TRBV28 and TRBJ2-3, is DVKVTQSSRYLVKRTGEKVFLECVQDMDHENMFWYRQDPGLGLRLIYFSYDVKMKEKGDIPEGYSVSREKKERFSLILESASTNQTSMYLCASSLGFTDTQYFGPGTRLTVL.

The V gene is TRBV4-1, the J gene TRBJ2-1, with a weak D call TRBD2 (6 bases). Germline V gene lookup returns CDR1 MGHRA and CDR2 YSYEKL. There are 16 residues in the CDR3. Trimming removed 0 bases at V and 2 bases at J, with 11 bases between. The CDR3 reads CASSQDWGGAYNEQFF. Written as DNA, the CDR3 is TGCGCCAGCAGCCAAGATTGGGGAGGAGCCTACAATGAGCAGTTCTTC.

This chain links TRBV20-1 with TRBJ2-3; D unclear. Trimming took 4 bases from V and 11 from J, leaving 13 bases between them. The CDR3 has 11 amino acids. CDR1 and CDR2 (germline): DFQATT, SNEGSKA (reference sequence). CDR3 bases: TGCAGTGCTACCCACAATTTTGAGCAGTATTTT. Amino acids: CSATHNFEQYF.

The chain carries TRBV7-3 and TRBJ2-7; maybe TRBD1 (5 bases). The CDR3 is made up of 16 amino acids. The V end lost 2 bases, the J end lost 2 bases, and 16 bases lay between the germline ends. The germline CDR1 and CDR2 sequences are SGHTA and FQGTGA. This chain's CDR3 is CASSLDSSLSPYEQYF. The CDR3 region has the DNA TGTGCCAGCAGCTTAGACAGCTCCTTATCCCCCTACGAGCAGTACTTC.

This clone was counted a few times. This chain links TRBV5-1 with TRBJ2-7; the D gene is possibly TRBD1 (5 bases). The V and J ends lost 0 bases and 1 base respectively, with 11 bases between them. CDR1 and CDR2 (germline): SGHRS, YFSETQ. The CDR3 sequence is 15 residues long. The DNA of the CDR3 is TGCGCCAGCAGCTTGGGGGGCCATTCTTCCTACGAGCAGTACTTC. As protein: CASSLGGHSSYEQYF.

In its sample, this clone ranks as medium-sized. V usage is TRBV11-2 and J usage is TRBJ2-7, with 12 bases fitting TRBD2. V dropped 5 bases and J dropped 0; count of bases not matched to a gene: 8. CDR3 length: 17 amino acids. The germline CDR1 and CDR2 sequences are SGHAT and FQNNGV. In nucleotides, the CDR3 is TGTGCCAGCAGCAAAGGGACTAGCGGGTTTAGCTCCTACGAGCAGTACTTC. This gives the protein CASSKGTSGFSSYEQYF.

This rearrangement joins TRBV6-5 to TRBJ2-3, with TRBD2 as a possible D gene (6 bases). Germline V gene lookup returns CDR1 MNHEY and CDR2 SVGAGI. CDR3 length equals 13 residues. The ends were cut back, 10 bases at V and 2 bases at J, with 13 bases in the middle. CDR3 protein: CATKEGVTDTQYF. The DNA for the CDR3 is TGTGCCACTAAGGAGGGAGTCACAGATACGCAGTATTTT.

DNA for the CDR3: TGTGCCAGCAGTCCCTCGGGGAGGTATGGCTACACCTTC. Encoded protein: CASSPSGRYGYTF. V usage is TRBV6-6 and J usage is TRBJ1-2; D gene ambiguous. V was trimmed by 5 bases and J by 5 bases, leaving 12 bases between them. The CDR3 sequence is 13 residues long. CDR1 and CDR2 (germline): MNHNY, SVGAGI (reference sequence).

This clone appeared once. V and J are TRBV9 and TRBJ2-3; 12 bases fit TRBD2. Germline V lookup: CDR1 SGDLS, CDR2 YYNGEE. V dropped 4 bases and J dropped 5; count of bases not matched to a gene: 11. The CDR3 covers 17 residues. The CDR3 loop reads CASSSGLAGPKGDTQYF. DNA for the CDR3: TGTGCCAGCAGCTCGGGACTAGCGGGTCCGAAGGGAGATACGCAGTATTTT.

This clone qualifies as medium-sized. This chain connects TRBV19 to TRBJ2-1; D gene ambiguous. The length of the CDR3 is 14 residues. CDR1 and CDR2 (germline): LNHDA, SQIVND (reference sequence). V lost 1 base, J lost 6 bases, and 10 bases lay in between. CDR3 nucleotides: TGTGCCAGTAGTATAGCGGCGGAGATCAATGAGCAGTTCTTC. It specifies CASSIAAEINEQFF.